This T cell receptor (beta chain) was documented in a study of T cells in severe cutaneous drug reactions. The CDR3 totals 15 residues. CDR1 and CDR2 (germline): SGHRS, YFSETQ. The iRepertoire multiplex PCR system with TCR subtype-specific primers built both bulk and single-cell libraries. TCRdb re-called the multiplex PCR reads; one entry per CDR3 protein, DNA not given. The sample table sets out approximately 20,000 distinct CDR3 sequences. Sequenced patients had Stevens-Johnson syndrome or toxic epidermal necrolysis caused by carbamazepine. This TCR derives from a human donor with toxic epidermal necrolysis, a severe cutaneous drug reaction. The sequenced sample consisted of PBMCs. This chain connects TRBV5-1 to TRBJ2-1. CDR3 sequence reads: CASSLAPSSYNEQFF.